What follows are 23 T cell receptor beta chains derived from one specimen sequenced in a study of T cells after yellow fever vaccination. TCRdb analysed the 5' RACE reads with MiXCR anew, one entry per CDR3 protein. The data hold 300,000 or so distinct CDR3 sequences, with 7% to 10% observed a single time. Sample: PBMCs, taken approximately 40 days after the first yellow fever vaccination. All receptors come from a young man who received the YFV17D yellow fever vaccine.

This clonotype has only a few counts. CDR3 in amino acids: CASSQDNSLLGANVLTF. The CDR3 nucleotides are TGCGCCAGCAGCCAAGATAACAGCCTGCTTGGGGCCAACGTCCTGACTTTC. J is TRBJ2-6 and V is TRBV4-1, with unresolved D. Germline V gives CDR1 MGHRA, CDR2 YSYEKL. Trimming removed 0 bases from V and 3 bases from J, with 12 bases in between. The CDR3 spans 17 residues.

Many counts were recorded for this clonotype. The chain links TRBV12-3 or TRBV12-4 to TRBJ1-5; D is undetermined. The germline V and J ends were trimmed by 6 bases and 2 bases, with 14 bases remaining between them. CDR3 length equals 15 residues. The CDR3 sequence is CASSQTTFGNQPQHF. CDR3 DNA sequence: TGTGCCAGCAGCCAGACTACATTCGGCAATCAGCCCCAGCATTTT.

The CDR3 loop reads CASTLRRSSETQYF. The CDR3 nucleotides are TGTGCCAGCACCTTACGTCGGTCCTCAGAGACCCAGTACTTC. The V call is TRBV12-3 or TRBV12-4, the J call TRBJ2-5; D call uncertain. Trimming cost V 7 bases and J 4 bases, with 16 bases left between them. The length of the CDR3 is 14 residues.

This clonotype was seen only a few times. The chain has TRBV12-5 and TRBJ1-5; no clear D gene. This CDR3 is 13 amino acids long. The germline gives CDR1 LGHNT, CDR2 FRNRAP. The V and J ends lost 3 bases and 4 bases respectively, with 7 bases between them. DNA of the CDR3: TGTGCTAGTGGTTTCGCGGGTAATCAGCCCCAGCATTTT. Its translation: CASGFAGNQPQHF. The entire variable domain, with the rest obtained from reference TRBV12-5 and TRBJ1-5, is as follows: DARVTQTPRHKVTEMGQEVTMRCQPILGHNTVFWYRQTMMQGLELLAYFRNRAPLDDSGMPKDRFSAEMPDATLATLKIQPSEPRDSAVYFCASGFAGNQPQHFGDGTRLSIL.

The V and J genes are TRBV3-1 and TRBJ1-6; D is unclear. Trimming pared 5 bases from V and 7 bases from J, leaving 15 bases between. CDR1 LGHDT and CDR2 YNNKEL come from the germline V gene (reference sequence). The CDR3 runs to 15 residues. The CDR3 reads CASSTDPRWNSPLHF. CDR3 sequence (DNA): TGTGCCAGCAGCACGGACCCAAGGTGGAATTCACCCCTCCACTTT.

This clonotype was seen at least ten times. The J gene is TRBJ2-3, the V gene TRBV10-3; D uncertain. Germline V gene sequence: CDR1 ENHRY, CDR2 SYGVKD. The V and J ends lost 3 bases and 2 bases respectively, with 3 bases between them. The CDR3 contains 12 residues. CDR3 sequence: CAISDFTDTQYF. The DNA for the CDR3 is TGTGCCATCAGTGATTTCACAGATACGCAGTATTTT.

The chain uses TRBV10-3 and TRBJ1-2; D gene unclear. V was clipped by 3 bases and J by 4 bases, with 9 bases between them. Germline CDR1 ENHRY, CDR2 SYGVKD. The CDR3 extends over 13 amino acids. CDR3 sequence (DNA): TGTGCCATCAGTGACGGGAGGAGCTATGGCTACACCTTC. This sequence encodes CAISDGRSYGYTF.

This sequence joins TRBV3-1 and TRBJ1-1; no clear D. Trimming took off 10 bases at V and 3 bases at J, with 9 bases between the two ends. The CDR3 extends over 11 amino acids. CDR1 is LGHDT, CDR2 YNNKEL, per germline (reference sequence). As DNA, the CDR3 is TGTGCCATTCGTACTGACACTGAAGCTTTCTTT. Translating it yields CAIRTDTEAFF.

The CDR3 is CASRPTGDQPQHF. As DNA, the CDR3 is TGTGCCAGCAGACCGACAGGGGATCAGCCCCAGCATTTT. The chain combines TRBV7-9 with TRBJ1-5; 8 nucleotides match TRBD1. The CDR3 contains 13 residues. The V gene's germline CDR1 is SEHNR and CDR2 FQNEAQ (reference sequence). V lost 6 bases and J lost 5; bases outside the gene matches: 3.

In its sample, this clonotype was seen a few times. V usage is TRBV3-1 and J usage is TRBJ2-5; D might be TRBD2 (5 bases). Per germline, CDR1 LGHDT and CDR2 YNNKEL (reference sequence). Trimming stripped 4 bases from V and 4 bases from J, with 19 bases between. There are 16 residues in the CDR3. In DNA form, the CDR3 reads TGTGCCAGCAGCCGCAACTTCCTTAGCGTTGGAGAGACCCAGTACTTC. Protein: CASSRNFLSVGETQYF.

In its sample, this clonotype was seen many times. CDR3 in amino acids: CASSPRFYARYLRTDTQYF. Written as DNA, the CDR3 is TGCGCCAGCAGCCCTAGGTTTTATGCTAGGTACTTAAGGACAGATACGCAGTATTTT. The chain carries TRBV5-1 and TRBJ2-3; unclear D gene. Germline CDR1 SGHRS, CDR2 YFSETQ. The CDR3 consists of 19 residues. V lost 4 bases, J lost 3 bases, and 27 bases lay in between. The complete variable domain, with remaining parts taken from reference TRBV5-1 and TRBJ2-3, reads KAGVTQTPRYLIKTRGQQVTLSCSPISGHRSVSWYQQTPGQGLQFLFEYFSETQRNKGNFPGRFSGRQFSNSRSEMNVSTLELGDSALYLCASSPRFYARYLRTDTQYFGPGTRLTVL.

The chain joins TRBV7-2 to TRBJ2-4, with 7 bases that match TRBD1. The CDR3 spans 17 residues. In germline, CDR1 is SGHTA, CDR2 FQGNSA. Trimming at V came to 5 bases and at J to 3 bases, leaving 13 bases not matched to a gene. The CDR3 DNA is TGTGCCAGCAGCCCGCGGACAGGTCTGGTAGTCAAAAACATTCAGTACTTC. Amino acid sequence: CASSPRTGLVVKNIQYF.

V and J are TRBV9 and TRBJ2-7, with TRBD2 matching over 7 bases. The CDR3 spans 14 residues. V shed 5 bases, J shed 2 bases, and the junction held 7 bases outside the gene matches. Germline V gene sequence: CDR1 SGDLS, CDR2 YYNGEE. In nucleotides, the CDR3 is TGTGCCAGCAGTGCGGGGGACCTCGCCTACGAGCAGTACTTC. It yields the protein CASSAGDLAYEQYF. The whole variable domain, remainder taken from reference TRBV9 and TRBJ2-7, is DSGVTQTPKHLITATGQRVTLRCSPRSGDLSVYWYQQSLDQGLQFLIQYYNGEERAKGNILERFSAQQFPDLHSELNLSSLELGDSALYFCASSAGDLAYEQYFGPGTRLTVT.

This clonotype turned up a few times. The gene calls are TRBV18 and TRBJ1-1; TRBD1 matches 8 bases. This CDR3 contains 12 residues. CDR1 is KGHSH and CDR2 is LQKENI in the germline V gene. Losses at the gene ends were 5 bases for V and 7 bases for J; bases not matched to a gene: 3. The CDR3 sequence: CASSADRGEAFF. CDR3 sequence (DNA): TGTGCCAGCTCAGCCGACAGGGGTGAAGCTTTCTTT. Full variable domain (remainder filled in from reference TRBV18 and TRBJ1-1): NAGVMQNPRHLVRRRGQEARLRCSPMKGHSHVYWYRQLPEEGLKFMVYLQKENIIDESGMPKERFSAEFPKEGPSILRIQQVVRGDSAAYFCASSADRGEAFFGQGTRLTVV.

This clonotype was found many times. The V gene is TRBV5-1, the J gene TRBJ2-3; D might be TRBD2 (5 bases). The CDR3 runs to 14 residues. Trimming stripped 0 bases from V and 4 bases from J, with 9 bases between. Germline V gene data show CDR1 as SGHRS and CDR2 as YFSETQ. CDR3 region: CASSLVTGSDTQYF. The CDR3, as DNA: TGCGCCAGCAGCTTGGTGACGGGATCAGATACGCAGTATTTT.

This clonotype occurred a few times. The rearrangement uses TRBV5-1 and TRBJ1-4, with 7 bases that match TRBD1. Losses at the gene ends were 6 bases for V and 0 bases for J; bases not matched to a gene: 5. Germline V gene data show CDR1 as SGHRS and CDR2 as YFSETQ. CDR3 length equals 15 residues. This chain's CDR3 is CASTSGGSTNEKLFF. The CDR3 DNA reads TGCGCCAGCACCTCAGGGGGTTCAACTAATGAAAAACTGTTTTTT.

This clonotype came up a few times. The chain combines TRBV21-1 with TRBJ2-7; the table names TRBD1, a call not compared with the DNA. TRBV21-1 is shown as a pseudogene. The CDR3 consists of 11 residues. The DNA for the CDR3 is TGTGCCAGCGCCGGGCACTACGAGCAGTACGTC. It translates to CASAGHYEQYV.

J is TRBJ2-3 and V is TRBV6-1; D is ambiguous. Germline V CDR1 and CDR2: MNHNS, SASEGT. The CDR3 runs to 14 residues. V dropped 8 bases and J dropped 0 bases, with 12 bases sitting between them. CDR3 amino acids: CASQWAVSTDTQYF. CDR3 DNA: TGTGCCAGCCAATGGGCGGTTAGCACAGATACGCAGTATTTT.

The rearrangement links TRBV6-1 to TRBJ2-7; tentative D call: TRBD1 (6 bases). V was pared by 6 bases and J by 1 base, with 13 bases between. CDR1 is MNHNS and CDR2 is SASEGT in the germline V gene. CDR3 length equals 14 residues. CDR3 DNA sequence: TGTGCCAGCAGGCCGATCAGGGGTTCCTACGAGCAGTACGTC. Translation gives CASRPIRGSYEQYV.

This chain uses TRBV28 with TRBJ2-7; TRBD1 or TRBD2 may be the D gene (6 bases each). Trimming shortened V by 8 bases and J by 4 bases, and 18 bases separated the two germline ends. This CDR3 comprises 14 residues. Germline V gene lookup returns CDR1 MDHEN and CDR2 SYDVKM. DNA for the CDR3: TGTGCCAGCCGACCTCAGGGGACTTCTTACGAGCAGTACGTC. Amino acid sequence: CASRPQGTSYEQYV.

This clonotype occurred many times. V usage is TRBV7-2 and J usage is TRBJ2-3; TRBD2 matches 9 bases. The V gene's germline CDR1 is SGHTA and CDR2 FQGNSA. Unmatched junction bases numbered 8, after V lost 4 bases and J lost 6 bases. The CDR3 is 15 residues long. The CDR3, as DNA: TGTGCCAGCAGCTCTAGCGGGGACGCAGGGGATACGCAGTATTTT. Its protein is CASSSSGDAGDTQYF.

This clonotype was counted many times. This chain links TRBV5-5 with TRBJ2-1, with D hard to call. This CDR3 is built from 14 residues. Germline lookup yields CDR1 SGHKS and CDR2 YYEKEE (reference sequence). Trimming cost V 1 base and J 0 bases, with 5 bases left between them. CDR3 nucleotide sequence: TGTGCCAGCAGCTTGCCGAGCTCCTACAATGAGCAGTTCTTC. Residues: CASSLPSSYNEQFF. Full variable domain (rest looked up from reference TRBV5-5 and TRBJ2-1): DAGVTQSPTHLIKTRGQQVTLRCSPISGHKSVSWYQQVLGQGPQFIFQYYEKEERGRGNFPDRFSARQFPNYSSELNVNALLLGDSALYLCASSLPSSYNEQFFGPGTRLTVL.

This sequence joins TRBV20-1 and TRBJ2-7; D may correspond to TRBD1 or TRBD2 (5 bases each). Trimming pared 3 bases from V and 0 bases from J, leaving 12 bases between. CDR3 size: 14 residues. The V gene's germline CDR1 is DFQATT and CDR2 SNEGSKA (reference sequence). CDR3 nucleotides: TGCAGTGCTAGCCGAGGGGCGAGCTCCTACGAGCAGTACGTC. Encoded protein: CSASRGASSYEQYV.